This is a list of T cell receptor beta chains from one sample in a study of blood T cell repertoires in COVID-19. TCRdb's copy holds only in-frame clones and misses some; the assay was immunoSEQ multiplex PCR. The table lists 150,000 or so clones, approximately 70% of them singletons, with under 2.5% in the top ten. What was sequenced was peripheral blood. The receptors were gathered from a woman aged 70-85 years with acute or convalescent COVID-19. The CDR3 runs from the conserved cysteine through the conserved F or W. The order of the fields is clone size, J gene, V gene, D gene, CDR3 DNA, CDR3 protein. A D gene is named only where the DNA matches it firmly. Clone size is shown for a subset of rows, as once, few, many or a class of expanded clone.

clone size: NA
J gene: TRBJ1-2
V gene: TRBV30
D gene: TRBD1
CDR3 DNA: TGTGCCTGGAGGCAGACAGGGGCTAACTATGGCTACACCTTC
CDR3 protein: CAWRQTGANYGYTF

clone size: NA
J gene: TRBJ1-1
V gene: TRBV2
D gene: NA
CDR3 DNA: TGTGCCAGCAGCCAATCGGGGGGGGACACTGAAGCTTTCTTT
CDR3 protein: CASSQSGGDTEAFF

clone size: few
J gene: TRBJ1-4
V gene: TRBV18
D gene: TRBD1
CDR3 DNA: TGTGCCAGCTCAAAGACAGGGAGGGAAAAACTGTTTTTT
CDR3 protein: CASSKTGREKLFF

clone size: NA
J gene: TRBJ1-5
V gene: TRBV28
D gene: TRBD1
CDR3 DNA: TGTGCCAGCAGTCCCTCGGGACAGGGATACAATCAGCCCCAGCATTTT
CDR3 protein: CASSPSGQGYNQPQHF

clone size: few
J gene: TRBJ2-7
V gene: TRBV29-1
D gene: NA
CDR3 DNA: TGCAGCGTAAAAACGGGGAACTACGAGCAGTACTTC
CDR3 protein: CSVKTGNYEQYF

clone size: many
J gene: TRBJ2-7
V gene: TRBV7-2
D gene: TRBD1
CDR3 DNA: TGTGCCAGCAGCCGGACAGGGCCAGGGGCCTACGAGCAGTACTTC
CDR3 protein: CASSRTGPGAYEQYF

clone size: NA
J gene: TRBJ1-1
V gene: TRBV7-9
D gene: NA
CDR3 DNA: TGTGCCAGCAGCTTTGGTGTGGCAGGCAGATCGAACACTGAAGCTTTCTTT
CDR3 protein: CASSFGVAGRSNTEAFF

clone size: NA
J gene: TRBJ2-7
V gene: TRBV30
D gene: TRBD1
CDR3 DNA: TGTGCCTGGAGTCGGGACAGGGGGCACGAGCAGTACTTC
CDR3 protein: CAWSRDRGHEQYF

clone size: NA
J gene: TRBJ1-6
V gene: TRBV27
D gene: NA
CDR3 DNA: TGTGCCAGCAGTTTATCGATTGTCCAGGGCAGGTCCTATAATTCACCCCTCCACTTT
CDR3 protein: CASSLSIVQGRSYNSPLHF

clone size: NA
J gene: TRBJ2-7
V gene: TRBV3-1/TRBV3-2
D gene: TRBD1
CDR3 DNA: TGTGCCAGCAGCGGAAAGGGCGGGACAGGGGCCTACGAGCAGTACTTC
CDR3 protein: CASSGKGGTGAYEQYF

clone size: NA
J gene: TRBJ1-1
V gene: TRBV5-4
D gene: NA
CDR3 DNA: TGTGCCAGCAGTAAAGCGGGGGGCGCGGTCACTGAAGCTTTCTTT
CDR3 protein: CASSKAGGAVTEAFF